The next 20 T cell receptor beta chains were all read from a single sample in a study of blood T cell repertoires in COVID-19 (TCRdb year 2020). Receptor libraries were prepared by the immunoSEQ multiplex PCR assay. In its TCRdb copy, this immuneACCESS table keeps in-frame sequences only and misses some clones. Where compared with another copy, unresolved V genes explain less than half of these, and the others have no known cause. Here the sample has around 100,000 clones; around nine tenths occur a single time. The ten top clones hold 15% of the sample. Sequences were obtained from peripheral blood. The source is a human donor in a cohort sampled during active COVID-19.

This sequence joins TRBV9 and TRBJ2-3; 9 bases align to TRBD1. Per the germline V gene, CDR1 is SGDLS and CDR2 is YYNGEE. V was pared by 4 bases and J by 3 bases, with 12 bases of the junction left unmatched. CDR3 size: 17 residues. The CDR3 region is CASSPSPGTGSTDTQYF. CDR3 nucleotides: TGTGCCAGCAGCCCTAGTCCCGGGACAGGGAGTACAGATACGCAGTATTTT.

This chain connects TRBV7-2 to TRBJ2-7, with TRBD2 matching over 10 bases. The germline V gene encodes CDR1 SGHTA and CDR2 FQGNSA. The CDR3 covers 13 residues. J was trimmed by 9 bases and V by 4 bases; bases with no gene match: 6. The CDR3 sequence: CASSSLAGGGQYF. The CDR3 coding sequence is TGTGCCAGCAGCTCATTAGCGGGAGGTGGGCAGTACTTC. The variable domain in full, with the rest retrieved from reference TRBV7-2 and TRBJ2-7, is GAGVSQSPSNKVTEKGKDVELRCDPISGHTALYWYRQSLGQGLEFLIYFQGNSAPDKSGLPSDRFSAERTGGSVSTLTIQRTQQEDSAVYLCASSSLAGGGQYFGPGTRLTVT.

The chain combines TRBV11-2 with TRBJ1-2, with 9 bases identical to TRBD1. The CDR3 is made up of 15 amino acids. The ends lost 1 base at V and 3 bases at J; junction bases unmatched: 3. Germline V gives CDR1 SGHAT, CDR2 FQNNGV. Here the CDR3 DNA reads TGTGCCAGCAGCTTAGGGACAGGGGCGGACTATGGCTACACCTTC. Translating it yields CASSLGTGADYGYTF. Full variable domain (rest looked up from reference TRBV11-2 and TRBJ1-2): EAGVAQSPRYKIIEKRQSVAFWCNPISGHATLYWYQQILGQGPKLLIQFQNNGVVDDSQLPKDRFSAERLKGVDSTLKIQPAKLEDSAVYLCASSLGTGADYGYTFGSGTRLTVV.

CDR3 sequence: CASSLRGTGGLRETQYF. The CDR3, as DNA: TGTGCCAGCAGCTTACGCGGGACAGGGGGCTTACGAGAGACCCAGTACTTC. This chain joins TRBV7-3 and TRBJ2-5; 12 positions agree with TRBD1. Germline CDR1 and CDR2: SGHTA and FQGTGA. The J segment lost 4 bases and the V segment lost 2 bases, leaving 8 bases of the junction unmatched. The CDR3 is 17 amino acids.

This clone was recorded once. The chain combines TRBV6-2 or TRBV6-3 with TRBJ2-5, with 7 bases matching TRBD2. The ends lost 6 bases at V and 5 bases at J; junction bases unmatched: 6. The CDR3 sequence is 13 residues long. Germline assignment: CDR1 MNHEY and CDR2 SVGEGT. CDR3: CASSRTRAETQYF. The DNA for the CDR3 is TGTGCCAGCAGCAGGACTAGGGCGGAGACCCAGTACTTC.

The V gene is TRBV2, the J gene TRBJ2-1; perhaps TRBD2 as D (5 bases). Trimming removed 4 bases from V and 5 bases from J, with 6 bases in between. The length of the CDR3 is 12 residues. The germline CDR1 and CDR2 sequences are SNHLY and FYNNEI. The CDR3 bases are TGTGCCAGCAGTGTCGGGAACAATGAGCAGTTCTTC. Translated: CASSVGNNEQFF. The variable domain in full, with the rest retrieved from reference TRBV2 and TRBJ2-1, is EPEVTQTPSHQVTQMGQEVILRCVPISNHLYFYWYRQILGQKVEFLVSFYNNEISEKSEIFDDQFSVERPDGSNFTLKIRSTKLEDSAMYFCASSVGNNEQFFGPGTRLTVL.

The chain has TRBV19 and TRBJ1-2; no definite D call. Germline CDR1 LNHDA, CDR2 SQIVND (reference sequence). The CDR3 consists of 15 residues. The V end lost 4 bases, the J end lost 6 bases, and 18 bases lay between the germline ends. For the CDR3, the DNA is TGTGCCAGTAGTAAACAACCGGGAGAGATTAATGGCTACACCTTC. Protein sequence: CASSKQPGEINGYTF.

This clone occurred once. In DNA form, the CDR3 reads TGTGCCAGCACCCAACAGGGGTTTGCTAACTATGGCTACACCTTC. This sequence encodes CASTQQGFANYGYTF. The genes are TRBV2 and TRBJ1-2; TRBD1 matches at 7 bases. This CDR3 is built from 15 residues. From germline, CDR1 is SNHLY and CDR2 FYNNEI. Germline trimming cut 7 bases from V and 0 bases from J; bases unmatched to any gene: 8.

The chain joins TRBV12-2 to TRBJ2-7; TRBD2, the table's D call, lacks a check against the DNA. TRBV12-2 is labeled a pseudogene. CDR3 length: 17 residues. The CDR3 spells CASRLPLSGTTLGEQYF. Written as DNA, the CDR3 is TGTGCAAGTCGCTTACCCCTCTCCGGGACTACTCTTGGGGAGCAGTACTTC.

This rearrangement joins TRBV10-3 to TRBJ1-6, with D possibly TRBD1 on 6 matching bases. V lost 3 bases, J lost 10 bases, and 16 bases lay in between. This CDR3 is built from 15 residues. Germline V lookup: CDR1 ENHRY, CDR2 SYGVKD. The CDR3, as DNA: TGTGCCATCAGTGATGGGGACACACAGATCTCACCCCTCCACTTT. Its protein is CAISDGDTQISPLHF.

The chain has TRBV5-4 and TRBJ2-1; 13 nucleotides line up with TRBD2. This CDR3 is 15 amino acids long. Germline CDR1 SGHNT, CDR2 YYREEE (reference sequence). J gave up 8 bases and V 1 base, and 3 bases lay outside the gene matches. The DNA for the CDR3 is TGTGCCAGCAGCTTGATGACTAGCGGGGGGTATGAGCAGTTCTTC. This codes for CASSLMTSGGYEQFF.

The chain is built from TRBV3-1 (or the pseudogene TRBV3-2) and TRBJ2-7, with TRBD2 matching 7 bases. CDR1 LGHDT and CDR2 YNNKEL come from the germline V gene (reference sequence). The CDR3 length is 16 residues. With V trimmed by 0 bases and J by 3 bases, 8 bases remained unmatched. Here the CDR3 reads CASSQEGIGLDYEQYF. The CDR3 DNA sequence: TGTGCCAGCAGCCAAGAAGGAATAGGACTAGACTACGAGCAGTACTTC.

The rearrangement uses TRBV7-2 and TRBJ2-5, with D tentatively TRBD2 (7 bases). From germline, CDR1 is SGHTA and CDR2 FQGNSA. The CDR3 length is 13 residues. Trimming cost V 3 bases and J 5 bases, with 10 bases left between them. Here the CDR3 reads CASSFGGPETQYF. The CDR3 DNA reads as TGTGCCAGCAGCTTCGGGGGGCCTGAGACCCAGTACTTC.

The J gene is TRBJ1-3, the V gene TRBV28, with D possibly matching TRBD1 (5 bases). The CDR3 contains 14 residues. Germline V gives CDR1 MDHEN, CDR2 SYDVKM. V lost 3 bases, J lost 4 bases, and 10 bases lay in between. The CDR3 DNA reads TGTGCCAGCAGTTTTGGCAGGGTCGGAAACACCATATATTTT. This gives the protein CASSFGRVGNTIYF.

This rearrangement joins TRBV27 to TRBJ1-1, with TRBD1 as a possible D gene (6 bases). Germline CDR1 reads MNHEY; CDR2 reads SMNVEV (reference sequence). The V gene lost 5 bases and the J gene lost 0 bases, with 10 bases spanning the gap. This CDR3 has 14 amino acids. CDR3 sequence reads: CASSETGMNTEAFF. In nucleotides, the CDR3 is TGTGCCAGCAGTGAAACAGGGATGAACACTGAAGCTTTCTTT.

The V and J genes are TRBV27 and TRBJ2-1; a possible D gene is TRBD1 (5 bases). The CDR3 runs 16 residues. V lost 2 bases, J lost 7 bases, and 18 bases lay in between. Germline CDR1 reads MNHEY; CDR2 reads SMNVEV (reference sequence). Written as DNA, the CDR3 is TGTGCCAGCAGTTTAAAAAGGGGCGGAGAAGGGAATGAGCAGTTCTTC. Its translation is CASSLKRGGEGNEQFF.

The chain recombines TRBV30 with TRBJ1-2; 10 bases align to TRBD1. V gave up 3 bases and J gave up 7 bases; unmatched junction bases: 8. This CDR3 region has 14 residues. CDR1 is GTSNPN, CDR2 SVGIG, per germline (reference sequence). CDR3 in DNA: TGTGCCTGGAGCCGGGACAGGGGCTTCTTTGGCTACACCTTC. Translation gives CAWSRDRGFFGYTF.

V gene TRBV6-5 combines with J gene TRBJ2-2, with a tentative D call TRBD2 (5 bases). This CDR3 spans 14 amino acids. V lost 11 bases to trimming and J lost 4 bases, with 17 bases between them. Per germline, CDR1 MNHEY and CDR2 SVGAGI. CDR3 residues: CAGLIGVGTGELFF. The CDR3 bases are TGTGCCGGCCTTATCGGGGTCGGCACCGGGGAGCTGTTTTTT.

V gene TRBV29-1 combines with J gene TRBJ2-6; D might be TRBD1 (6 bases). The V end was cut by 0 bases, the J end by 4 bases, with 19 bases between. This CDR3 has 18 amino acids. Germline lookup yields CDR1 SQVTM and CDR2 ANQGSEA. CDR3 region: CSVEDFSPAGAGANVLTF. CDR3 nucleotide sequence: TGCAGCGTTGAAGATTTTTCTCCGGCAGGGGCGGGGGCCAACGTCCTGACTTTC. The variable domain in full, with the rest retrieved from reference TRBV29-1 and TRBJ2-6, is SAVISQKPSRDICQRGTSLTIQCQVDSQVTMMFWYRQQPGQSLTLIATANQGSEATYESGFVIDKFPISRPNLTFSTLTVSNMSPEDSSIYLCSVEDFSPAGAGANVLTFGAGSRLTVL.

CDR3 in amino acids: CASSQKTVDEQYF. Here the CDR3 DNA reads TGTGCCAGCAGCCAAAAGACAGTTGACGAGCAGTACTTC. The V call is TRBV4-2, the J call TRBJ2-7; a weak D match, TRBD1 (5 bases). Per germline, CDR1 LGHNA and CDR2 YNFKEQ. Trimming took off 2 bases at V and 5 bases at J, with 10 bases between the two ends. The CDR3 runs 13 residues.